The clone carrying this T cell receptor (beta chain) has more than one count but fewer than ten. CDR3 length: 15 amino acids. V lost 3 bases, J lost 5 bases, and 16 bases lay in between. Germline values: CDR1 SGHTA, CDR2 FQGNSA. This entry belongs to a study of response to subunit inactivated influenza vaccine. TCRdb re-analysed the RT-PCR reads in MiXCR, keeping a single row per CDR3 protein. The sample carries 500,000 to 550,000 distinct CDR3 sequences, under 8.5% recorded once. The V gene is TRBV7-2, the J gene TRBJ2-5, with D maybe TRBD2 (5 bases). This TCR was recovered from a man in his fifties or sixties who received an inactivated influenza vaccine. Sequenced material: PBMCs from blood, taken roughly 24 months after vaccination. In DNA form, the CDR3 reads TGTGCCAGCAGCTTGAACGGGATAGGCGGGGAGACCCAGTACTTC. Protein: CASSLNGIGGETQYF.